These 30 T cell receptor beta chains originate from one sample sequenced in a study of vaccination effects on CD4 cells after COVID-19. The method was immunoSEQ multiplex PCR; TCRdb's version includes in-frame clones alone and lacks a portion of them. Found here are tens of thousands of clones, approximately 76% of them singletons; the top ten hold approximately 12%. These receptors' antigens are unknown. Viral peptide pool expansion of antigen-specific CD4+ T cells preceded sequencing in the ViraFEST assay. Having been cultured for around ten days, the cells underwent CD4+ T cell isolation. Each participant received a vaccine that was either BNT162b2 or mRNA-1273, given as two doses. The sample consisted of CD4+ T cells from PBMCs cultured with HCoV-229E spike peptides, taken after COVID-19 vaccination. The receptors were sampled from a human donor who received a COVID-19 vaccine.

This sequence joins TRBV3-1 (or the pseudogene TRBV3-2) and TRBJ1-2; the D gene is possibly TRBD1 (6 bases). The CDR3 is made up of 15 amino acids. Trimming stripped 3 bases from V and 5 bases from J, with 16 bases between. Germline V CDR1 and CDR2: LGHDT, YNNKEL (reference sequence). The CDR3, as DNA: TGTGCCAGCAGCCACACGGACAGCCCTGGGTATGGCTACACCTTC. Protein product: CASSHTDSPGYGYTF.

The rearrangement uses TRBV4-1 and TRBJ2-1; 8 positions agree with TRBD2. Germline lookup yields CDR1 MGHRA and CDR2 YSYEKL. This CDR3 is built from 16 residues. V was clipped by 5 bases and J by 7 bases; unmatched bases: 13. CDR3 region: CASSFPSGSVGNEQFF. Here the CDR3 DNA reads TGCGCCAGCAGCTTCCCAAGCGGGAGTGTCGGTAATGAGCAGTTCTTC.

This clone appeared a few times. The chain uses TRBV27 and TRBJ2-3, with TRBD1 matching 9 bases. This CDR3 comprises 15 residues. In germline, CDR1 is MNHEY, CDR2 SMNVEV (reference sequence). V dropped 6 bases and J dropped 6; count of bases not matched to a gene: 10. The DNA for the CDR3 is TGTGCCAGCAGCCGCACCGGGACAGGGTTGGATACGCAGTATTTT. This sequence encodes CASSRTGTGLDTQYF.

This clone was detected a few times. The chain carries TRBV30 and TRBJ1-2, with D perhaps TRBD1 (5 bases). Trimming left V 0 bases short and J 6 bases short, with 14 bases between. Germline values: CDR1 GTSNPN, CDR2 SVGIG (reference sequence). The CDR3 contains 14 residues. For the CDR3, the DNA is TGTGCCTGGAGTGTATTCAGGGCAGGTAATGGCTACACCTTC. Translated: CAWSVFRAGNGYTF.

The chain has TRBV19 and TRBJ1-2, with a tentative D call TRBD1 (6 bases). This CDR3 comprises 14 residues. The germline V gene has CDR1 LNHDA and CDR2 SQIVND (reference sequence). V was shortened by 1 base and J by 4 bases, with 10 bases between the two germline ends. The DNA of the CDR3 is TGTGCCAGTAGTATAGGGGGGCACAGCTATGGCTACACCTTC. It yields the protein CASSIGGHSYGYTF. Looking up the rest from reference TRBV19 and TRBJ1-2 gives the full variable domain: DGGITQSPKYLFRKEGQNVTLSCEQNLNHDAMYWYRQDPGQGLRLIYYSQIVNDFQKGDIAEGYSVSREKKESFPLTVTSAQKNPTAFYLCASSIGGHSYGYTFGSGTRLTVV.

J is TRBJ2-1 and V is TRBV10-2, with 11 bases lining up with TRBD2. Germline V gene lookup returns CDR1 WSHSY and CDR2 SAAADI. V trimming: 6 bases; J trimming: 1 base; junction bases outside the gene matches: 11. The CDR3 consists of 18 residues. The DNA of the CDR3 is TGCGCCAGCAGGGCGAACTACGGGACTAGCGGATCCTACAATGAGCAGTTCTTC. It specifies CASRANYGTSGSYNEQFF.

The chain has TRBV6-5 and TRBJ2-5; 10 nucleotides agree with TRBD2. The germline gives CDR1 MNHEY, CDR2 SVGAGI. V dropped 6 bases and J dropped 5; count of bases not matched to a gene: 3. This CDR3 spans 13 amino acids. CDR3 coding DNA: TGTGCCAGCAGGCTAGCGGGAGCTGAGACCCAGTACTTC. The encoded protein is CASRLAGAETQYF.

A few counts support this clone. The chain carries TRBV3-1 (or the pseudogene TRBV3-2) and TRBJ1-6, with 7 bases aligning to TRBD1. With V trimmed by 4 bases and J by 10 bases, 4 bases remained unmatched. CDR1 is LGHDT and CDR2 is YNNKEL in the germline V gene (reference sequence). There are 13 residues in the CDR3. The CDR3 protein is CASSLQGISPLHF. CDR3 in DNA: TGTGCCAGCAGCCTACAGGGGATCTCACCCCTCCACTTT.

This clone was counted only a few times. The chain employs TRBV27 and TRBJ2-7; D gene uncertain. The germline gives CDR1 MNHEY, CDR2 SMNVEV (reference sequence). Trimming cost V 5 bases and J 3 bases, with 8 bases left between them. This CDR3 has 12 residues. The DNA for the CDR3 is TGTGCCAGCAGTCCCAACCACTACGAGCAGTACTTC. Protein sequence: CASSPNHYEQYF.

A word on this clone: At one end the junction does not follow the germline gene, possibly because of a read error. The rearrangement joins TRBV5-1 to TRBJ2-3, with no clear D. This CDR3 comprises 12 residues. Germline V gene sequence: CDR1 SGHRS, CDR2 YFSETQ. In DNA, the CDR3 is TGCGCCAGCAGCTTGGTGGCAGACCTATTCGTTTTT. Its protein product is CASSLVADLFVF.

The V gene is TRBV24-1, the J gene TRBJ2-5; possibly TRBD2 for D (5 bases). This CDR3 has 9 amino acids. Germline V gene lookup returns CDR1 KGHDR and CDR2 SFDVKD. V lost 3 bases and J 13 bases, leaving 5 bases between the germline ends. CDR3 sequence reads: CATSDRGYF. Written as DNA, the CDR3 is TGTGCCACCAGTGATCGGGGGTACTTC.

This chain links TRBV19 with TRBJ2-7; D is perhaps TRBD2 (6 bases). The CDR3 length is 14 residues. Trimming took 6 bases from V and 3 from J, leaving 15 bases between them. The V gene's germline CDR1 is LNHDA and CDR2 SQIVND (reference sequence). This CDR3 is CASSRRTGDYEQYF. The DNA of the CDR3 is TGTGCCAGTAGCCGGAGGACGGGGGACTACGAGCAGTACTTC.

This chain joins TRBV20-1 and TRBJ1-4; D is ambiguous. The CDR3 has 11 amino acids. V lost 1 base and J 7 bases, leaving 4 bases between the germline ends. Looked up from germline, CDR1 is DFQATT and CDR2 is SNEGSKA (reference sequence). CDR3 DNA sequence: TGCAGTGCTAGAGTCGGTGAAAAACTGTTTTTT. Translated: CSARVGEKLFF.

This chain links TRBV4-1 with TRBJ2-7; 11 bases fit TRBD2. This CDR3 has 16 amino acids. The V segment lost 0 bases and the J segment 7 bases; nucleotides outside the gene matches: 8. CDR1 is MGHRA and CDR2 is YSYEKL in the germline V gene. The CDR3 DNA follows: TGCGCCAGCAGCCAAGATGTTAGCGGGGGGGCCCGGGAGCAGTACTTC. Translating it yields CASSQDVSGGAREQYF.

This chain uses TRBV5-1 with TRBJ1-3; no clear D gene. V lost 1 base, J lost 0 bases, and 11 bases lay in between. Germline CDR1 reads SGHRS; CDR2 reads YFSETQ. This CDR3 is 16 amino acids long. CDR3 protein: CASSLSTGFSGNTIYF. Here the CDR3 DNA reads TGCGCCAGCAGCTTGTCGACCGGGTTCTCTGGAAACACCATATATTTT.

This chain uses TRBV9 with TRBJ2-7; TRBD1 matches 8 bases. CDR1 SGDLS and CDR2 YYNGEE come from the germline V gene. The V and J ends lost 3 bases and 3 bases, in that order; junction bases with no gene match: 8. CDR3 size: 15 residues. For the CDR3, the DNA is TGTGCCAGCAGCGCGGGACAGGACGTCTTCTACGAGCAGTACTTC. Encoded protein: CASSAGQDVFYEQYF.

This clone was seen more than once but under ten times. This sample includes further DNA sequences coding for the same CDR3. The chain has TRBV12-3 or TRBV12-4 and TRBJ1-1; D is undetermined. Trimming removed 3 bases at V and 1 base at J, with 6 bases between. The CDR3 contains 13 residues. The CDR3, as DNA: TGTGCCAGCAGTTTGGGCAAGAACACTGAAGCTTTCTTT. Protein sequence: CASSLGKNTEAFF.

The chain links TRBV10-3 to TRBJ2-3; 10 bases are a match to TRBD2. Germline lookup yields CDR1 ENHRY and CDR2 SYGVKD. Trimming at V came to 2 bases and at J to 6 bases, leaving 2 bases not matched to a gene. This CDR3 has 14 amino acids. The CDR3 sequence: CAISETSGDDTQYF. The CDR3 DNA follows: TGTGCCATCAGTGAGACTAGCGGGGACGATACGCAGTATTTT.

The CDR3 DNA sequence: TGTGCCAGCTCCTTTGGGGGACAGAATACAGGTGCGAACGAGCAGTACTTC. Amino acid sequence: CASSFGGQNTGANEQYF. The chain combines TRBV18 with TRBJ2-7, with 7 bases fitting TRBD1. The CDR3 is 17 residues long. Germline V lookup: CDR1 KGHSH, CDR2 LQKENI. After removal of 6 bases from V and 5 bases from J, the junction contained 19 bases not matched to a gene.

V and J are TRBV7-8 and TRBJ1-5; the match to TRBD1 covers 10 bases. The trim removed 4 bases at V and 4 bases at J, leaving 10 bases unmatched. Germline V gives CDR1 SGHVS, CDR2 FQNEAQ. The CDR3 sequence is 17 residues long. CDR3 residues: CASSSSLDRGPNQPQHF. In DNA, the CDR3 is TGTGCCAGCAGCTCCTCCCTCGACAGGGGGCCTAATCAGCCCCAGCATTTT.

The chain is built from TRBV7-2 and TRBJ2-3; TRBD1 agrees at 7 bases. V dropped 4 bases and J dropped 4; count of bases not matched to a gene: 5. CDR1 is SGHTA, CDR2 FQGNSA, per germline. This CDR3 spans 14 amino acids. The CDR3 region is CASSSQTGADTQYF. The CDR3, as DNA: TGTGCCAGCAGCTCCCAAACAGGGGCAGATACGCAGTATTTT.

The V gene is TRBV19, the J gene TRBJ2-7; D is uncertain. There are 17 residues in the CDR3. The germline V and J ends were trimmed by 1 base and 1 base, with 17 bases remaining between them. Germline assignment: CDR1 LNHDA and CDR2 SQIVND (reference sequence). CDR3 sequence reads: CASSIAPVFDWSYEQYF. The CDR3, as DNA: TGTGCCAGTAGTATAGCGCCGGTATTTGATTGGTCCTACGAGCAGTACTTC.

The CDR3 spells CASSQVGTGDHSYEQYF. The CDR3 DNA sequence: TGTGCCAGCAGCCAAGTTGGGACGGGAGATCACTCCTACGAGCAGTACTTC. The chain is built from TRBV3-1 (or the pseudogene TRBV3-2) and TRBJ2-7; maybe TRBD2 (6 bases). This CDR3 is built from 17 residues. The germline V and J ends were trimmed by 1 base and 0 bases, with 16 bases remaining between them. Germline-derived CDR1 and CDR2 are LGHDT and YNNKEL (reference sequence).

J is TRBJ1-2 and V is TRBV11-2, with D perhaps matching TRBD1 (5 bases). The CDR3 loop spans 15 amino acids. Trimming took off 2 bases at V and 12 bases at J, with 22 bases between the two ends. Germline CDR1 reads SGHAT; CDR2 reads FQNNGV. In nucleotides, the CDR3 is TGTGCCAGCAGCTTATCGATGGCAGGGCGCTGGGGGAACACCTTC. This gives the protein CASSLSMAGRWGNTF.

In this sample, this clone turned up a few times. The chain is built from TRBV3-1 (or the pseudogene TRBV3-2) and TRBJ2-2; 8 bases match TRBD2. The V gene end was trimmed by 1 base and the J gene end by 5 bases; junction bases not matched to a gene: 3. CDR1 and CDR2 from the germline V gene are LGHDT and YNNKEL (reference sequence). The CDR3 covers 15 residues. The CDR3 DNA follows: TGTGCCAGCAGCCAAGCGGGAGGGGGGACCGGGGAGCTGTTTTTT. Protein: CASSQAGGGTGELFF.

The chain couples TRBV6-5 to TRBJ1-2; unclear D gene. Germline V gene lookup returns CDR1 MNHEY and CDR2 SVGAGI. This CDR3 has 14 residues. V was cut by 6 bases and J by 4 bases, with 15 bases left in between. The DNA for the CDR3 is TGTGCCAGCAGACGTACACTGACTGGCTATGGCTACACCTTC. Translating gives CASRRTLTGYGYTF.

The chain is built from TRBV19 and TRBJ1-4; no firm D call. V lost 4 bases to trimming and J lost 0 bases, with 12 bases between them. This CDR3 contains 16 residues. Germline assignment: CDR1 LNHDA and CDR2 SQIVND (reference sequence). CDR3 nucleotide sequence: TGTGCCAGTAGTACCGAACAAACCGCAACTAATGAAAAACTGTTTTTT. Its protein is CASSTEQTATNEKLFF.

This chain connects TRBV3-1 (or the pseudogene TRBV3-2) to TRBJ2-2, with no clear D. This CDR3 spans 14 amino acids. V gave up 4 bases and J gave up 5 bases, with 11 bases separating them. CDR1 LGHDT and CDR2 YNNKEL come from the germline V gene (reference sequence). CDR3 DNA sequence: TGTGCCAGCAGCCGCCGGCAGTCTACCGGGGAGCTGTTTTTT. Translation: CASSRRQSTGELFF.

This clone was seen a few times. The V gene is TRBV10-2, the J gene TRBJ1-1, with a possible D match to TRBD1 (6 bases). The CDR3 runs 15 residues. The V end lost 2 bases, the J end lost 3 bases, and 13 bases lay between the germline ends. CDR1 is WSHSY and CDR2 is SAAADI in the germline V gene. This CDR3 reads CASSEPPRGDTEAFF. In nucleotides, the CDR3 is TGCGCCAGCAGTGAGCCCCCTAGGGGGGACACTGAAGCTTTCTTT.

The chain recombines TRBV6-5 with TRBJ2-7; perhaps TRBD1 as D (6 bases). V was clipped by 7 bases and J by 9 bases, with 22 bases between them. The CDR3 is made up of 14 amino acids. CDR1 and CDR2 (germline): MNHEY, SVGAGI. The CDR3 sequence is CASMTGQSSTVQYF. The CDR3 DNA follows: TGTGCCAGCATGACAGGACAGTCTTCTACGGTGCAGTACTTC.